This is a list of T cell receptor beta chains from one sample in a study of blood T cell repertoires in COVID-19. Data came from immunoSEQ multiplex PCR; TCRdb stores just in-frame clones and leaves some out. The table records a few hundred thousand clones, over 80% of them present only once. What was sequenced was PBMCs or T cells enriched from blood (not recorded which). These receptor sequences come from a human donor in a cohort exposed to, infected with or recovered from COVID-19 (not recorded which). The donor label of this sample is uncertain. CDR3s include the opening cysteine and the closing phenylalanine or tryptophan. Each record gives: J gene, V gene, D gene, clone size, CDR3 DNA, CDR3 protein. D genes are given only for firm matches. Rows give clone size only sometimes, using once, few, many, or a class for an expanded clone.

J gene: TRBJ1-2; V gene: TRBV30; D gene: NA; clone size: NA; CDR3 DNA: TGTGCCTGGAGTGTCAGCCGAGGGGGCTACACCTTC; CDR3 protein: CAWSVSRGGYTF
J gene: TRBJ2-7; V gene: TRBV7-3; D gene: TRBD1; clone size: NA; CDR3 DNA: TGTGCCAGCAGCCGGACAGGAGGAAACGAGCAGTACTTC; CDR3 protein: CASSRTGGNEQYF
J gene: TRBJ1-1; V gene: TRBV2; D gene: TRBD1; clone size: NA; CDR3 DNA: TGTGCCAGCAGCGCCGGACAGGGGATGAACACTGAAGCTTTCTTT; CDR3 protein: CASSAGQGMNTEAFF
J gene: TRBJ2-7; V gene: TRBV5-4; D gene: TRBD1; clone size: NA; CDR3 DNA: TGTGCCAGCAGCTTTCCGGGACAGAGGGCCTTTCAGCAGTACTTC; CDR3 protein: CASSFPGQRAFQQYF
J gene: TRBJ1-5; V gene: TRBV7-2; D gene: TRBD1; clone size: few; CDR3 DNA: TGTGCCAGCAGCGGGACAGGAGGCAATCAGCCCCAGCATTTT; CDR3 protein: CASSGTGGNQPQHF
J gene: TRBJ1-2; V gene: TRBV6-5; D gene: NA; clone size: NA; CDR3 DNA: TGTGCCAGCACCAGGGTGTCAGACTATGGCTACACCTTC; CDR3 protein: CASTRVSDYGYTF
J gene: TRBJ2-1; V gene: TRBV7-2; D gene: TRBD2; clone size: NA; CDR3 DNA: TGTGCCAGCAGCTTAAGCGGGGGCCCTAACAATGAGCAGTTCTTC; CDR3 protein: CASSLSGGPNNEQFF
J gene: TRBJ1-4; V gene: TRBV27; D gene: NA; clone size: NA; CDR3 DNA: TGTGCCAGCAGCCCAAGGGCGGGTGAAAAACTGTTTTTT; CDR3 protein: CASSPRAGEKLFF
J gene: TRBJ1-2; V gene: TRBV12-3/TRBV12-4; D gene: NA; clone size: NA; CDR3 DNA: TGTGCCAGCAGTTCAAGGACAGCTGGCTACACCTTC; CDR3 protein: CASSSRTAGYTF
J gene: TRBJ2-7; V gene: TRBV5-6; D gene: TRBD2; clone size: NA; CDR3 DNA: TGTGCCAGCAGCTTGTTCAGCGGGGGGCCCTACGAGCAGTACTTC; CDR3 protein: CASSLFSGGPYEQYF
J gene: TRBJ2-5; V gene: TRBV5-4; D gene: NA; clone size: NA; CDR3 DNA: TGTGCCAGCAGCTTTTCAGATATCCAAGAGACCCAGTACTTC; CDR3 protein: CASSFSDIQETQYF
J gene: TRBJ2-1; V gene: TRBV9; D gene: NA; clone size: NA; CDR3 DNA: TGTGCCAGCAGCGTAGGGAGATACAATGAGCAGTTCTTC; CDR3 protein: CASSVGRYNEQFF
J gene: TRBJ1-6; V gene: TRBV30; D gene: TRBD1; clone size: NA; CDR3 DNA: TGTGCCTGGGCTGGACAGGGGAATTCACCCCTCCACTTT; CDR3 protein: CAWAGQGNSPLHF
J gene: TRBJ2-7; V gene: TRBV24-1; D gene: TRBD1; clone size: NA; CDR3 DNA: TGTGCCACCAGCCCGGGACAGGGGGCCTACGAGCAGTACTTC; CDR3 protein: CATSPGQGAYEQYF
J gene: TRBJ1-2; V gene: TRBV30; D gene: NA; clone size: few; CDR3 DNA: TGTGCCTGGGAAGGAGGACCGACCTATGGCTACACCTTC; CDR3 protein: CAWEGGPTYGYTF
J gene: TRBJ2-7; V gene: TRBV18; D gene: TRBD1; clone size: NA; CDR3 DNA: TGTGCCAGCTCACCACCGACAGGGGCGACCTACGAGCAGTACTTC; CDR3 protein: CASSPPTGATYEQYF
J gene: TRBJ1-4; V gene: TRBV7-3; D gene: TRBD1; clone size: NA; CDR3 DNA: TGTGCCAGCAGCCCCACCGGGACAGTTAATGAAAAACTGTTTTTT; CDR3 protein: CASSPTGTVNEKLFF
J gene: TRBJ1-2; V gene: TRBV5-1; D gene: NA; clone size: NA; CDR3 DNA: TGCGCCAGCAGCTTGGAGACCGCGGGGGGTGGCTATGGCTACACCTTC; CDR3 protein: CASSLETAGGGYGYTF
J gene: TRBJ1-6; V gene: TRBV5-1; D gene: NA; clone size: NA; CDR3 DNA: TGCGCCAGCAGCTTGGAAGGGGGACGTGGAAATTCACCCCTCCACTTT; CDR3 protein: CASSLEGGRGNSPLHF
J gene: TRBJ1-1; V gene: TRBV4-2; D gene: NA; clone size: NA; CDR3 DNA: TGTGCCAGCAGCCAAGAAGAGAGGGATGGGGGCTCTGAAGCTTTCTTT; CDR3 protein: CASSQEERDGGSEAFF
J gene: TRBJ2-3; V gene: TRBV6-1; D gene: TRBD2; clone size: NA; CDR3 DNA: TGTGCCAGCAGTGTTTACGGGACTAGCGGGGGGACGGCAGATACGCAGTATTTT; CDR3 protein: CASSVYGTSGGTADTQYF
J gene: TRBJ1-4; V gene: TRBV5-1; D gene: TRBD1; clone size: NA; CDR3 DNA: TGCGCCAGCAGCTCGGGCAGGGGGTTAACTAATGAAAAACTGTTTTTT; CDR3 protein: CASSSGRGLTNEKLFF
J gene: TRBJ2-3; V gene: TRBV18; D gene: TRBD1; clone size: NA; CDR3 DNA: TGTGCCAGCTCAGCCGGGACAGGGATGACAGATACGCAGTATTTT; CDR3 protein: CASSAGTGMTDTQYF
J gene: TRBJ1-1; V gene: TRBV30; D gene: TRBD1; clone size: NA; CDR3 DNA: TGTGCCTGGATACCGGGACAGCGAAACACTGAAGCTTTCTTT; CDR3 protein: CAWIPGQRNTEAFF
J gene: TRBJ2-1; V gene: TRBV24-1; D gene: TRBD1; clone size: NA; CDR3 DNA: TGTGCCACCAGCCTACAGGGGGCAGGGGAGCAGTTCTTC; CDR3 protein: CATSLQGAGEQFF
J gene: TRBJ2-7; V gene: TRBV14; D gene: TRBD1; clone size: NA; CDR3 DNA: TGTGCCAGCAGCCAAGAAAAGTCCGCCGGGACAGGGGGCGACGAGCAGTACTTC; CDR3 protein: CASSQEKSAGTGGDEQYF
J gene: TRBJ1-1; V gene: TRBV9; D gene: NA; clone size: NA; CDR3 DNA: TGTGCCAGCAGCTTTACAGGGTTAGACACTGAAGCTTTCTTT; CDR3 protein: CASSFTGLDTEAFF
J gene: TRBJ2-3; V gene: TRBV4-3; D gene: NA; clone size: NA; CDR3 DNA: TGCGCCAGCAGCCAAGATGGAGGCGGGACAGATACGCAGTATTTT; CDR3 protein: CASSQDGGGTDTQYF
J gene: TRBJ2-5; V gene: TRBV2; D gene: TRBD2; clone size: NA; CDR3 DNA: TGTGCCAGCAGTGAGGGGACTAGCGGGGGGGCCCAGGAGACCCAGTACTTC; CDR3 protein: CASSEGTSGGAQETQYF